This paragraph covers one T cell receptor (beta chain) sequence. Its antigen remains undetermined. The record has no base qualities; no much larger clone is one base away. The High Capacity cDNA Reverse Transcription Kit was used to reverse transcribe all of the isolated RNA, meaning that expressed TCRB transcripts were what got sequenced. Naive, central memory and regulatory T cell samples underwent deep immunoSEQ sequencing, averaging around 4 million total reads per sample. Sorted cells were lysed in RLT buffer and RNA was extracted with DNase-treated RNeasy Micro or Mini kits, depending on cell number. To prevent cross-contamination, every cell subset was processed on its own, while patient and healthy donor samples were processed together. TCRB sequences were amplified from cDNA with the immunoSEQ multiplex PCR, producing 87-bp fragments spanning the CDR3 region. The amplicons were sequenced using the Illumina HiSeq platform. Turning to the authors' computational methods: PCR bias was corrected computationally using synthetic template baselines, and reads within Hamming distance 2 were collapsed, with unmergeable singletons discarded. By aligning reads against IMGT, V, D and J genes, CDR3 length, and insertions or deletions at six rearrangement sites were assigned. Within each subset, clonotype counts were normalized to sorted cell number, and only after that were true diversity and Gini coefficients computed with the tcR R package. The overlap coefficient, calculated on TCRB nucleotide sequences, was used to measure repertoire sharing. This immuneACCESS table, as held by TCRdb, lists in-frame sequences with V and J called but not all clones. Of the missing ones, under half trace to an unresolved V gene in checked studies; the others have no known cause. V, J and clone size derive from that table, while D and trimming were established from the DNA sequence. The sample table holds under 300,000 clones, of which less than 35% were seen once. The ten largest clones capture 4% of the sample.

The entry originates in a study of beta chain features in type 1 diabetes (dated by TCRdb to 2016 to 2019). Some background on the complete study: Mean age, gender distribution, total cell number and subset yield did not differ between patients and healthy donors. Regulatory and stem cell-like memory subsets were isolated from only 8 patients and 8 healthy donors, whereas naive and central memory subsets came from all 30 or so donors. A total of 107,917,701 sorted cells were examined across all samples, and a strong correlation was observed between cell number per subset and RNA yield. The study compared TCRB repertoires of sorted circulating CD4+ T cell subsets between recently diagnosed type 1 diabetes patients and matched healthy donors. Study-wide findings and limitations: A moderate but significant shortening of TCRB CDR3 length was observed in type 1 diabetes patients in all four CD4+ subsets. At VDJ recombination sites, patients with type 1 diabetes made fewer insertions and deleted more nucleotides, a pattern implying thymic rearrangement abnormalities. Only small numbers of individuals were included in the HLA sub-analyses, which left unresolved whether HLA type had any influence on TCRB rearrangement. PCR might favor shorter templates, but patient and control samples were amplified and corrected together, so any skew would affect both groups equally. Naive, central memory and regulatory TCRB repertoires appeared more similar among patients than among healthy donors. Because cDNA was sequenced instead of genomic DNA, highly expressing activated cells could be over-represented, though the groups showed no difference in activation or CD3 levels.

Each donor gave one peripheral blood draw, averaging approximately 0.11 L, which was collected into heparinised tubes. A BD FACSAria II and a panel including CD45RO, CCR7, CD25, CD127, CD95 and CD27 were used to sort naive, central memory, regulatory and stem cell-like memory CD4+ T cells. A purity above 95% was achieved for all sorted populations. PBMCs were isolated right away by Lymphoprep density gradient centrifugation and were stained directly, without culture. Samples were stained and sorted in pairs, with one healthy donor and one patient per experiment, so that batch effects were minimized. The source of this sequence is a man aged 30 to 45 in good health. The sample comprised central memory CD4+ T cells from blood.

Read as DNA, the sequence is TGTGCCTGTGTCGGGGGGTATGAGCAGTTCTTC. Its product reads: CACVGGYEQFF. The rearrangement joined TRBV30 to TRBJ2-1, with 7 bases in between that match TRBD2. Trimmed from V: 6 bases; trimmed from J: 8 bases; junction bases lacking a gene match: 4. Via the germline V gene (reference sequence), CDR1 is GTSNPN and CDR2 SVGIG. From the cysteine up to the phenylalanine, the CDR3 has a length of 11 residues. Just the 33-base CDR3 DNA is kept, in frame starting at base 1.